Listed below are T cell receptor beta chains from one sample, sequenced in a study of the immune and genomic landscape of osteosarcoma. TCRdb's table, derived via immunoSEQ multiplex PCR, lists solely in-frame clones and lacks some. Among some 1,600 clones listed, 65% were seen once. The source material was primary tumor tissue from the T10 vertebra. These receptors originate from a man aged 18-30 years with osteosarcoma. Both conserved end residues are part of each CDR3. D genes are given only for firm matches. Clone size, where shown, is once, few, many, or a class for clones that have expanded.

D gene	V gene	clone size	CDR3 length	J gene	CDR3 protein	CDR3 DNA
TRBD1	TRBV6-1	few	15	TRBJ2-2	CASSPGTGESGELFF	TGTGCCAGCAGTCCCGGGACAGGGGAATCCGGGGAGCTGTTTTTT
NA	TRBV10-2	large	13	TRBJ1-5	CASKEGLGQPQHF	TGCGCCAGCAAGGAGGGGCTAGGGCAGCCCCAGCATTTT
TRBD1	TRBV2	NA	14	TRBJ1-4	CASTPFRGTEKLFF	TGTGCCAGCACTCCCTTCAGGGGGACTGAAAAACTGTTTTTT
NA	TRBV18	NA	15	TRBJ2-5	CASSPFGTPQETQYF	TGTGCCAGCTCACCTTTTGGGACTCCTCAAGAGACCCAGTACTTC
NA	TRBV7-9	NA	15	TRBJ2-2	CASRPPGAGTGELFF	TGTGCCAGCAGACCCCCAGGGGCGGGAACCGGGGAGCTGTTTTTT
NA	TRBV27	NA	15	TRBJ1-6	CASRTTEGGFSPLHF	TGTGCCAGCAGGACTACCGAGGGGGGATTTTCACCCCTCCACTTT
NA	TRBV6-6	NA	13	TRBJ2-5	CASSSTIEGTQYF	TGTGCCAGCAGTTCGACTATAGAGGGGACCCAGTACTTC
TRBD1	TRBV6-6	NA	16	TRBJ2-5	CASSNRDRENQETQYF	TGTGCCAGCAGTAACCGGGACAGGGAAAACCAAGAGACCCAGTACTTC
NA	TRBV11-2	NA	13	TRBJ2-7	CASSLVAQYEQYF	TGTGCCAGCAGCTTAGTCGCACAGTACGAGCAGTACTTC
NA	TRBV2	few	13	TRBJ2-5	CASSVSRQETQYF	TGTGCCAGCAGTGTATCGAGGCAAGAGACCCAGTACTTC
TRBD1	TRBV5-4	NA	14	TRBJ1-2	CASSLATGGFGYTF	TGTGCCAGCAGCTTGGCGACAGGGGGTTTCGGCTACACCTTC
TRBD2	TRBV7-3	NA	14	TRBJ2-3	CASSLNRGADTQYF	TGTGCCAGCAGCTTAAATCGGGGGGCAGATACGCAGTATTTT
TRBD1	TRBV6-5	NA	15	TRBJ1-6	CASIAGGNYNSPLHF	TGTGCCAGCATTGCAGGGGGAAACTATAATTCACCCCTCCACTTT
TRBD2	TRBV29-1	NA	12	TRBJ2-5	CTIRGEQETQYF	TGCACCATACGGGGGGAACAAGAGACCCAGTACTTC
NA	TRBV5-1	NA	17	TRBJ1-6	CASSPQGDQAHNSPLHF	TGCGCCAGCAGCCCCCAAGGGGACCAGGCCCATAATTCACCCCTCCACTTT
TRBD1	TRBV28	NA	16	TRBJ2-1	CASREGQVNSYNEQFF	TGTGCCAGCAGGGAGGGACAGGTCAACTCCTACAATGAGCAGTTCTTC
NA	TRBV29-1	few	13	TRBJ2-7	CSVEGGSYYEQYF	TGCAGCGTTGAAGGTGGCAGCTACTACGAGCAGTACTTC
TRBD1	TRBV19	NA	15	TRBJ2-3	CASSTRTGGSDTQYF	TGTGCCAGTAGCACCCGGACAGGGGGCTCAGATACGCAGTATTTT
TRBD2	TRBV29-1	NA	15	TRBJ2-1	CSVDSTSGDPFERFF	TGCAGCGTTGACTCGACTAGCGGGGACCCATTCGAAAGGTTCTTC
NA	TRBV5-1	NA	14	TRBJ2-3	CASSPRGMPDTQYF	TGCGCCAGCAGCCCCAGGGGAATGCCAGATACGCAGTATTTT
TRBD1	TRBV9	NA	13	TRBJ1-1	CASGSGQGTEAFF	TGTGCCAGCGGATCAGGACAGGGCACTGAAGCTTTCTTT
NA	TRBV6-5	large	12	TRBJ2-7	CASKTGSNEQYF	TGTGCCAGCAAGACAGGTTCAAACGAGCAGTACTTC
NA	TRBV27	NA	13	TRBJ1-5	CASSAGSGQPQHF	TGTGCCAGCAGTGCAGGAAGCGGACAGCCCCAGCATTTT
TRBD2	TRBV6-6	NA	15	TRBJ2-5	CASSPLAGGRKTQYF	TGTGCCAGCAGTCCTCTAGCGGGGGGGAGGAAGACCCAGTACTTC
NA	TRBV13	NA	15	TRBJ1-3	CASSLGAVGGNTIYF	TGTGCCAGCAGCTTAGGGGCAGTGGGTGGAAACACCATATATTTT
TRBD2	TRBV11-3	NA	15	TRBJ2-1	CASSLRGVGINEQFF	TGTGCCAGCAGCTTACGGGGGGTTGGGATCAATGAGCAGTTCTTC
NA	TRBV4-2	few	13	TRBJ2-7	CASSQLSQYEQYF	TGTGCCAGCAGCCAACTTAGTCAATACGAGCAGTACTTC
NA	TRBV2	NA	14	TRBJ2-5	CASSGTSFQETQYF	TGTGCCAGCAGTGGGACGAGCTTCCAAGAGACCCAGTACTTC
NA	TRBV2	NA	16	TRBJ2-7	CASSEVGGLSRDEQYF	TGTGCCAGCAGTGAAGTTGGAGGCTTAAGTAGGGACGAGCAGTACTTC
TRBD2	TRBV5-4	NA	19	TRBJ2-3	CASSFRTSGGPKATDTQYF	TGTGCCAGCAGCTTTAGGACTAGCGGGGGGCCGAAAGCCACAGATACGCAGTATTTT
NA	TRBV25-1	NA	13	TRBJ2-1	CASSEYRSGEQFF	TGTGCCAGCAGTGAATACAGGAGTGGTGAGCAGTTCTTC
NA	TRBV15	NA	13	TRBJ2-7	CATSRVRQSAQYF	TGTGCCACCAGCAGGGTTCGACAGAGTGCGCAGTACTTC